The T cell receptor beta chain described here comes from a study of cytomegalovirus exposure and HLA in healthy donors (dated by TCRdb to 2015 to 2018). General notes on the study: An earlier analysis of around 600 of the donors reported approximately 290 Gb of sequence data and 117 million unique TCR beta sequences from some 180 million T cells. An early release that covered roughly 600 HLA-typed donors contained approximately 300 gigabases of sequencing data and 75 million to 100 million unique TCR sequences. The genetic ancestry cluster associated with self-reported Caucasian donors included over 80% of the approximately 430 genotyped donors. The study aimed to test whether cataloging public T cell receptors could reveal signatures of past pathogen exposure. The study used immunosequencing to profile the T cell repertoires of approximately 630 subjects and linked those repertoires to cytomegalovirus serostatus. In addition to the first cohort of approximately 670 subjects, a separate validation cohort of approximately 130 different subjects was used. High-throughput TCR immunosequencing, statistical association of individual TCRs with disease status, and machine learning were combined to predict cytomegalovirus infection status. A later analysis re-analyzed previously published TCR beta repertoires from roughly 600 donors and added high-resolution HLA genotyping to study TCR occurrence patterns. Rather than using new phenotypic data, the later analysis identified candidate immune exposures from TCR beta sequences and from how often those sequences occurred across donors. To decide whether each TCR beta V gene segment behaved as functional or pseudogenic, an earlier analysis of fewer than 750 of the donors relied on high-throughput TCR beta sequencing. Alongside the repertoire data, information on donor age, sex, ethnicity and CMV serostatus was compiled. A later genetic analysis took genome-wide SNP genotypes for about 55% of the roughly 670 donors and used that subset as a discovery cohort. Every discovery cohort repertoire had been produced on one sequencing platform. HLA typing covered class I and class II loci at four-digit resolution. The number of donors typed differed by locus, with about 629-630 for A, B, C, DRB1 and DQB1, 522 for DQA1, about 610 for DPA1, and 450 to 480 for DPB1. Four or five DR-DQ haplotypes were treated as single units for association and clustering because of strong linkage in the cohort. Among 300 to 450 genotyped donors of the cohort, an average of 235,054 unique TCR beta nucleotide sequences were sequenced per donor, around 18% of them non-productive. Beyond this particular receptor, the publication reports: Compared with the approximately 600-donor mean, donors in an Asian-associated ancestry cluster had fewer N-insertions in productive TCRs, according to a later genetic analysis. Correlated functional status among segregating V segments might reflect linkage disequilibrium, but an unknown experimental factor could not be ruled out. For the cohort, immune exposure information was limited to CMV serostatus. Because the 87-base-pair reads could not distinguish some IMGT-functional V segments, including TRBV6-2 and TRBV6-3, those segments were excluded. Broadly in line with IMGT annotations, most TCR beta V segments showed up in productive rearrangements about 87% or about 30% of the time in an earlier analysis of several hundred of the donors. In a later analysis, HLA-associated TCR beta chains were found to be more clonally expanded and to have lower generation probabilities than equally common non-associated chains. According to a later analysis, TCR association rates differed among HLA loci, with DRB1 alleles showing the most associated TCRs and HLA-C alleles showing the fewest. A further reported finding was that TCR beta sequences accurately predicted the HLA-A and HLA-B alleles for most subjects in the first cohort. Several of the top co-occurrence clusters appeared to be linked to parvovirus B19, influenza, CMV and Epstein-Barr virus, according to a later analysis. The classifier was reported to diagnose cytomegalovirus status with high specificity and sensitivity in both the original and validation cohorts. The cohort was sequenced for TCR beta chains only, and without alpha or paired-chain data the features that could be detected were limited. A few of the identified cytomegalovirus-associated TCR beta chains were confirmed in vitro to be specific for cytomegalovirus antigens. A cluster of highly shared sequence variants was judged likely to represent a technical artifact of the sequencing pipeline. The study gave a list of under 200 TCR beta chains associated with cytomegalovirus. The presence/absence analyses assumed that sequencing depth was roughly uniform across donors, and that assumption may not be true. Most TCR sequences were seen in very few donors, while some public TCRs were found in many individuals. V-gene and J-gene trimming of TCR beta chains was associated with a missense DCLRE1C variant in a later genetic analysis, and the association was replicated in an independent cohort. The authors suggested that the approach could potentially be extended to other disease states and immunological phenotypes. At a false discovery rate of 0.05, a later analysis linked 15,000 to 20,000 TCR beta sequences to specific HLA alleles. In a later analysis, most CMV-associated TCR beta chains were found to appear HLA-restricted, with HLA associations seemingly driven largely by CMV exposure. Because some donors lacked HLA typing at each locus, the association tests relied only on the typed subset. The earlier analysis of nearly 600 of the donors excluded approximately 17 rarely observed V segments, including chromosome 9 orphons, because counts were too low. When HLA alleles, especially DR and DQ, strongly co-occurred, attributing TCR associations to individual alleles was difficult.

Germline trimming amounts to 6 bases on V and 4 bases on J, with 1 as the count of junction bases outside the gene matches. Including cysteine and phenylalanine, the CDR3 has 12 amino acids. Only the CDR3 region is kept as DNA, spanning 36 bases read in frame from base 1. The germline V gene (reference sequence) gives CDR1 as LNHDA and CDR2 as SQIVND. Libraries came from the immunoSEQ multiplex PCR assay. For the multiplex PCR, a mixture combining 60 forward primers for TCR Vbeta segments and 13 reverse primers for TCR Jbeta segments was used. Amplification of the CDR3 region of rearranged TCR beta genes was performed with a multiplex PCR assay on genomic DNA. Amplified TCR beta libraries were sequenced as 87-base-pair reads on the Illumina HiSeq System. Per the authors' processing: A later analysis tallied around 82 million unique TCR beta chains across the 660 or so repertoires, and about 10 million of those chains were shared by two or more donors. To remove PCR and sequencing errors, raw reads were error-corrected and collapsed into unique sequences using a nearest-neighbor algorithm that merged closely related sequences. V, D and J gene segments were assigned by aligning CDR3 sequences to IMGT reference sequences. For a sequence to be retained, a match of at least six nucleotides was required to both a V gene segment and a J gene segment. Rearrangements were called productive when the CDR3 lacked stop codons and stayed in frame with V and J; all others were non-productive. Following IMGT convention, CDR3 was defined as the stretch from the second conserved V-encoded cysteine up to the conserved J-encoded phenylalanine. The earlier analysis of 587 of the donors excluded sequences that lacked an unambiguous match to a single V gene segment. In an earlier analysis of several hundred of the donors, V segments were called functional above 56.7% productive rearrangements and were called segregating when the between-donor standard deviation exceeded 5%. To diagnose cytomegalovirus status from the catalog of TCR beta chain sequences, a statistical classification framework was built. A later analysis assigned V and J genes by comparing TCR nucleotide sequences with IMGT/GENE-DB human TR gene sequences. Using the TCRdist pipeline, a later analysis assigned CDR3 sequences along with most-parsimonious VDJ recombination scenarios. In a later analysis, each TCR beta chain was defined by its CDR3 amino acid sequence together with its V-gene family, and reads without a unique V-gene family were excluded. A later analysis removed 550 to 650 highly shared, low-generation-probability nucleotide sequences to deal with suspected cross-contamination and a sequencing artifact. A later analysis calculated a clonal expansion index for each public chain from normalized within-repertoire ranks of inferred template counts. A later analysis computed generation probabilities with a VDJ recombination model fitted to out-of-frame rearrangements, and checked the results against IGoR. In a later analysis, hypergeometric tests were used to score TCR-TCR, TCR-HLA and TCR-CMV co-occurrence, with a repertoire-size bias correction applied to TCR pairs. A later analysis estimated false discovery rates by permuting HLA or CMV assignments 20 times. In a later analysis, co-occurring TCRs were grouped with DBSCAN, and TCRdist sequence similarity was added when clustering was performed within HLA-allele-positive subsets. Repertoires with fewer than 30,000 or more than 120,000 public chains were left out of co-occurrence clustering, as were roughly five repertoires with anomalous nucleotide sharing. Here the immuneACCESS table is served through TCRdb, limited to in-frame sequences with V and J called. Missing clones are a known gap in these copies; in checked studies unresolved V genes cover under half, and the rest lacks a known reason. V, J and clone size are those of that table, while D and trimming were read from the DNA. In all, the sample holds 85,000 to 130,000 clones, and more than 65% of those were seen once. The ten largest clonotypes hold under 5% of the sample.

The cohort was made up of approximately 670 healthy bone marrow donors. At the time of sampling, all cohort members were nominally healthy, though unrecorded immune exposures were likely present. The donor was CMV seropositive and was included in the group of 289 seropositive cohort members. Each donor provided a peripheral blood sample, and peripheral blood mononuclear cells were used for TCR beta sequencing. Genomic DNA was extracted from the blood cell samples with the Qiagen DNeasy Blood Extraction Kit. This clone was picked up a small number of times. Its antigen is unknown. No base qualities exist here, and no much larger clone lies one base off it. The identical CDR3 is also encoded by other nucleotide sequences in the sample.

The source of this sequence is a woman aged 45-60 years in good health and CMV-seropositive. Rearrangement joined TRBV19 to TRBJ1-1; TRBD1 lines up with 8 middle nucleotides. Sequencing was done on a sample of PBMCs. The CDR3 protein is CASRTGGTEAFF. The sequence in DNA is TGTGCCAGTAGAACAGGGGGCACTGAAGCTTTCTTT.